This T cell receptor beta chain derives from a study of blood T cells in healthy people across ages (dated by TCRdb to 2013 to 2016). About the investigation overall: In model experiments, template switching captured roughly one uniquely barcoded TCR beta cDNA molecule for every two T cells. Four age groups were formed from the donors: young (average about 15 years), middle-aged (approximately 39), aged (62) and long-lived (about 80). Age-related changes in TCR beta repertoire diversity were measured in the study by deep sequencing normalized with unique cDNA molecular identifiers. Donors of different ages were randomly distributed across sequencing lanes to avoid experimental bias. For two donors (one aged 18 to 29 and one aged 80 or older), the study analyzed two additional independent replicas of 1 million unique cDNA reads from the same blood draw.

CDR3 length: 13 amino acids, cysteine to phenylalanine. The kept DNA is CDR3 alone, 39 bases in frame from the first base. A distance of 10 bases separates the germline ends of V and J, which lose 6 bases and 2 bases respectively. CDR1 and CDR2 are read off the germline V gene as MNHEY and SVGAGI. Receptor amplification or capture employed 5' RACE. Instrument on record: Illumina HiSeq 2500. A second PCR of roughly 7 to 11 cycles was run with a J-beta primer mix and a sample-barcoded 5' primer. A unique molecular identifier was introduced onto each TCR beta cDNA molecule by a template-switch 5' adaptor carrying 12 random nucleotides. Each sample yielded at least 3 million CDR3-containing paired-end reads. All of the RNA was converted into first-strand cDNA using the Mint cDNA synthesis kit, with a TRBC-specific oligonucleotide serving as the primer. Following uracil-DNA glycosylase treatment, a first 18-cycle PCR with universal primers M1SS and BC2_uni_R was performed on all cDNA. As for the original processing: For normalization, 1 million high-quality reads, each with a distinct molecular identifier, were randomly selected from each sample. Instead of being binned into consensus sequences, reads with shared molecular identifiers were discarded. MiTCR, set to a Q25 quality threshold and the strictest error-elimination algorithm, was used for CDR3 identification, clonotype clustering and error correction. Lower-bound total TCR beta diversity was estimated with a nonparametric unseen species model using Euler transformation. The public reads were run again by TCRdb, first through fastp at Q25 and then through MiXCR, and only productive beta chains were kept. When rows share a CDR3 protein, they turn into one entry using the most common DNA and genes. These V and J calls rely on TCRdb rather than the paper's analysis. Within this sample are more than 800,000 distinct CDR3 sequences, with around 45% of them counted one time only. The ten largest clones capture under 20% of the sample.

Donors were a few dozen systemically healthy Caucasian individuals from Russia aged about 6 to 100 years. Approximately 9 milliliters of peripheral blood were collected from each donor into EDTA-treated Vacutainer tubes. Ficoll-Paque density-gradient centrifugation was used to isolate PBMCs, with at least 6.5 million per sample. Total RNA, at least 6 micrograms per sample, was extracted from PBMCs with Trizol reagent. The percentages of naive CD45RAhigh/CD27high T cells were determined by flow cytometry on a PBMC aliquot from every donor. A remark on this clonotype: Its antigen is unknown. No clone much larger than this one lies a single base away; base qualities are absent.

What the work shows at the level of the full study, not this receptor alone: Total diversity estimates from one million sequenced T cells were considered lower bounds and underestimates. Donor CMV infection status was unknown, potentially confounding age-related changes in expanded clonotypes. Compared with the aged group, the long-lived group had more naive CD4+ T cells, fewer expanded clones and increased TCR diversity, a pattern suggesting age selection. Since profiling was done on bulk unsorted PBMCs, naive and antigen-experienced compartments could not be conclusively compared. Observed TCR beta diversity correlated strongly with the percentage of naive T cells measured by flow cytometry. Observed TCR beta diversity per million T cells fell roughly linearly with age, and a significant reduction was already apparent by age approximately 40.

Sequencing was performed on blood. The chain is assembled from TRBV6-5 and TRBJ1-2; the D gene is perhaps TRBD1, on 6 matching bases. The TCR was taken from a woman in her fifties or sixties in good health. CDR3 loop: CASSDRFNYGYTF. The DNA sequence is given as TGTGCCAGCAGCGACAGGTTCAACTATGGCTACACCTTC.